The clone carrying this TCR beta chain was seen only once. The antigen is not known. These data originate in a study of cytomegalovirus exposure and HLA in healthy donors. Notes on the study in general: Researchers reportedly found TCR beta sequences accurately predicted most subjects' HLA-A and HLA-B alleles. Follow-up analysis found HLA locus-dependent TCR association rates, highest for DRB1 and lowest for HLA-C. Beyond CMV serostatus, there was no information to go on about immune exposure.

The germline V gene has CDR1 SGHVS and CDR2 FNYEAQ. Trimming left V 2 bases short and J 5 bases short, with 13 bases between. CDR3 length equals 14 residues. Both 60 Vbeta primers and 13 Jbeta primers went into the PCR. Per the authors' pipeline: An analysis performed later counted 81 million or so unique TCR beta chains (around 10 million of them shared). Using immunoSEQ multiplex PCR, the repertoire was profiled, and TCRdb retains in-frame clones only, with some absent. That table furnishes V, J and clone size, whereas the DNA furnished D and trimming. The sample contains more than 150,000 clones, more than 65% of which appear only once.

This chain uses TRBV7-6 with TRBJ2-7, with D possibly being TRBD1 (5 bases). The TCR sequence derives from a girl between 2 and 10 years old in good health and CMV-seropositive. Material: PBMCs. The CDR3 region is CASSLRPSRDEQYF. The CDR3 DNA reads TGTGCCAGCAGCTTAAGGCCCTCCAGGGACGAGCAGTACTTC.